This record looks at one TCR beta chain sequence and its context. Per the authors' pipeline: The authors estimated nucleated cell counts from reference gene primer amplification. Generated by immunoSEQ multiplex PCR, the TCRdb table keeps only in-frame clones and is missing some. From that table come the V and J calls and clone size; the DNA was used to work out D and trimming. The table lists under 250,000 clones, more than 75% of them singletons. Germline V lookup: CDR1 MDHEN, CDR2 SYDVKM. This CDR3 is 11 amino acids long. V was clipped by 7 bases and J by 10 bases, with 13 bases between them. The entry originates in a study of blood T cell repertoires in COVID-19. Across the whole study: Material from acute and convalescent COVID-19 was sourced from the United States, Italy and Spain.

The chain combines TRBV28 with TRBJ1-2, with D tentatively TRBD1 (5 bases). The sequence came from a woman aged 55-70 years who had recovered from COVID-19. Input material: peripheral blood. CDR3 loop: CASNYDSAYTF. The CDR3 nucleotides read TGTGCCAGCAACTACGACAGTGCCTACACCTTC.